One and the same sample provided the 26 T cell receptor beta chains below, sequenced in a study of T cell changes during pregnancy in multiple sclerosis. Assay used: immunoSEQ multiplex PCR; TCRdb lists only in-frame clones, some missing. The sample has over 100,000 clones, about 90% seen once. Sequences were derived from peripheral blood, sampled in the third trimester of pregnancy. These receptors came from a female donor with multiple sclerosis, enrolled in a pregnancy study.

Written as DNA, the CDR3 is TGTGCCAGCGGGTCCGGGACAGGGGGTTCACCCCTCCACTTT. Protein: CASGSGTGGSPLHF. The gene calls are TRBV6-5 and TRBJ1-6; the match to TRBD1 covers 11 bases. CDR1 MNHEY and CDR2 SVGAGI come from the germline V gene. V shed 8 bases and J 9 bases; nucleotides not matched to a gene: 6. The CDR3 has 14 residues.

V gene TRBV6-5 combines with J gene TRBJ2-3; the D is unclear. The CDR3 is made up of 15 amino acids. Germline assignment: CDR1 MNHEY and CDR2 SVGAGI. V lost 0 bases and J lost 6, with 13 bases in between. CDR3 region: CASSYSRPSVDTQYF. CDR3 nucleotide sequence: TGTGCCAGCAGTTACTCGAGGCCGTCGGTCGATACGCAGTATTTT.

The rearrangement links TRBV2 to TRBJ2-5, with unresolved D. Per the germline V gene, CDR1 is SNHLY and CDR2 is FYNNEI. V was shortened by 4 bases and J by 5 bases, with 20 bases between the two germline ends. This CDR3 spans 16 amino acids. Here the CDR3 DNA reads TGTGCCAGCAGTGGGCCAGAACCGATAGTCGGGGAGACCCAGTACTTC. Translating it yields CASSGPEPIVGETQYF.

This chain uses TRBV4-1 with TRBJ1-5; D gene ambiguous. The V and J ends lost 1 base and 2 bases respectively, with 9 bases between them. Germline V gene sequence: CDR1 MGHRA, CDR2 YSYEKL. There are 15 residues in the CDR3. CDR3 residues: CASSQVLGGNQPQHF. The CDR3 bases are TGCGCCAGCAGCCAAGTGCTGGGCGGCAATCAGCCCCAGCATTTT.

This clone was observed a single time. The chain links TRBV5-4 to TRBJ2-6; 8 positions match TRBD1. Germline V CDR1 and CDR2: SGHNT, YYREEE (reference sequence). V trimming: 4 bases; J trimming: 0 bases; junction bases outside the gene matches: 6. This CDR3 is 17 amino acids long. CDR3: CASSQGQAISGANVLTF. The CDR3 DNA is TGTGCCAGCAGCCAGGGACAGGCGATCTCTGGGGCCAACGTCCTGACTTTC.

The J gene is TRBJ2-3, the V gene TRBV5-1, with 7 nucleotides matching TRBD1. Unmatched junction bases numbered 6, after V lost 1 base and J lost 1 base. This CDR3 has 16 residues. The germline gives CDR1 SGHRS, CDR2 YFSETQ. The CDR3 here is CASSLRQGVGTDTQYF. The CDR3 nucleotides read TGCGCCAGCAGCTTGCGTCAGGGGGTGGGCACAGATACGCAGTATTTT.

The genes are TRBV9 and TRBJ2-1, with a possible D match to TRBD2 (5 bases). V lost 0 bases and J lost 2, with 9 bases in between. The CDR3 totals 15 residues. Germline V gene lookup returns CDR1 SGDLS and CDR2 YYNGEE. CDR3 in amino acids: CASSVEGRTYNEQFF. In DNA, the CDR3 is TGTGCCAGCAGCGTAGAAGGGAGAACCTACAATGAGCAGTTCTTC.

The V and J genes are TRBV5-5 and TRBJ2-7; D remains unclear. CDR1 is SGHKS, CDR2 YYEKEE, per germline (reference sequence). Trimming left V 4 bases short and J 0 bases short, with 26 bases between. The CDR3 has 19 amino acids. CDR3 sequence reads: CASSPDSLTLKFSSYEQYF. The CDR3 DNA sequence: TGTGCCAGCAGCCCCGACTCCCTAACCTTAAAATTCAGCTCCTACGAGCAGTACTTC.

The chain recombines TRBV6-5 with TRBJ2-2, with D possibly being TRBD2 (5 bases). The germline CDR1 and CDR2 sequences are MNHEY and SVGAGI. The CDR3 has 14 residues. The V end lost 1 base, the J end lost 7 bases, and 10 bases lay between the germline ends. In DNA form, the CDR3 reads TGTGCCAGCAGTTACTTGAGGGTTGGCGGGGAGCTGTTTTTT. It encodes CASSYLRVGGELFF.

The V gene is TRBV6-6, the J gene TRBJ2-3; 9 bases are a match to TRBD1. This CDR3 region has 15 residues. CDR1 and CDR2 from the germline V gene are MNHNY and SVGAGI (reference sequence). V was pared by 6 bases and J by 6 bases, with 10 bases of the junction left unmatched. The CDR3 is CASSLTGTGRDTQYF. The CDR3 DNA follows: TGTGCCAGCAGCCTGACCGGGACAGGGAGGGATACGCAGTATTTT.

As DNA, the CDR3 is TGTGCCAGCAGTGAAACTACTAATGAAAAACTGTTTTTT. It translates to CASSETTNEKLFF. The chain couples TRBV6-1 to TRBJ1-4, with D unclear. Between the trimmed V and J ends, which lost 2 bases and 2 bases, there was a span of 3 bases. The germline CDR1 and CDR2 sequences are MNHNS and SASEGT. The CDR3 spans 13 residues.

This chain joins TRBV5-6 and TRBJ2-7; 10 positions match TRBD2. Per germline, CDR1 SGHDT and CDR2 YYEEEE. V gave up 6 bases and J gave up 3 bases; unmatched junction bases: 6. The CDR3 totals 14 residues. Here the CDR3 DNA reads TGTGCCAGCACCGATCTAGCGGGAGACTACGAGCAGTACTTC. It codes for CASTDLAGDYEQYF.

The chain carries TRBV7-9 and TRBJ2-3; 12 bases fit TRBD2. V lost 5 bases and J lost 2; bases outside the gene matches: 11. CDR3 length equals 18 residues. Germline loops: CDR1 SEHNR, CDR2 FQNEAQ (reference sequence). The CDR3 coding sequence is TGTGCCAGCAGCCTCCCCCGCCGACTAGCGGGAGCCACAGATACGCAGTATTTT. Its protein product is CASSLPRRLAGATDTQYF.

V and J are TRBV7-7 and TRBJ2-1; tentatively, D is TRBD1 (5 bases). The CDR3 runs 13 residues. With 0 bases removed from V and 10 bases from J, the gap between germline ends came to 10 bases. In germline, CDR1 is SSHAT, CDR2 FNYEAQ (reference sequence). The CDR3 loop is CASSLAQGEEQFF. DNA of the CDR3: TGTGCCAGCAGCTTAGCGCAGGGTGAAGAGCAGTTCTTC. The whole variable domain, filled in from reference TRBV7-7 and TRBJ2-1, reads GAGVSQSPRYKVTKRGQDVTLRCDPISSHATLYWYQQALGQGPEFLTYFNYEAQPDKSGLPSDRFSAERPEGSISTLTIQRTEQRDSAMYRCASSLAQGEEQFFGPGTRLTVL.

The chain couples TRBV2 to TRBJ1-5; the match to TRBD1 covers 9 bases. There are 15 residues in the CDR3. J gave up 7 bases and V 7 bases, and 11 bases lay outside the gene matches. In germline, CDR1 is SNHLY, CDR2 FYNNEI. The CDR3 protein is CASKGDRVGQQPQHF. The CDR3 DNA follows: TGTGCCAGCAAAGGGGACAGGGTTGGTCAGCAGCCCCAGCATTTT.

J is TRBJ2-3 and V is TRBV19; TRBD2 matches at 8 bases. The CDR3 spans 13 residues. CDR1 LNHDA and CDR2 SQIVND come from the germline V gene (reference sequence). Losses at the gene ends were 1 base for V and 6 bases for J; bases not matched to a gene: 0. The CDR3 DNA follows: TGTGCCAGTAGTATAGCGGGGGGGGATACGCAGTATTTT. This translates into CASSIAGGDTQYF.

The chain joins TRBV11-2 to TRBJ1-2; D is perhaps TRBD1 (5 bases). This CDR3 is 14 amino acids long. Germline V lookup: CDR1 SGHAT, CDR2 FQNNGV. The germline V and J ends were trimmed by 3 bases and 0 bases, with 8 bases remaining between them. The CDR3 DNA is TGTGCCAGCAGCTTCGACAGTTCTAACTATGGCTACACCTTC. This sequence encodes CASSFDSSNYGYTF. Based on the CDR3 plus reference TRBV11-2 and TRBJ1-2, the full variable domain is EAGVAQSPRYKIIEKRQSVAFWCNPISGHATLYWYQQILGQGPKLLIQFQNNGVVDDSQLPKDRFSAERLKGVDSTLKIQPAKLEDSAVYLCASSFDSSNYGYTFGSGTRLTVV.

V and J are TRBV5-1 and TRBJ2-2; D unresolved. V was shortened by 0 bases and J by 2 bases, with 5 bases between the two germline ends. CDR1 is SGHRS and CDR2 is YFSETQ in the germline V gene. The CDR3 extends over 14 amino acids. The CDR3 region is CASSLAQNTGELFF. The CDR3 DNA reads TGCGCCAGCAGCTTGGCCCAAAACACCGGGGAGCTGTTTTTT.

V usage is TRBV7-2 and J usage is TRBJ2-3; 8 positions match TRBD2. The CDR3 is 15 amino acids. From germline, CDR1 is SGHTA and CDR2 FQGNSA. Trimming cost V 5 bases and J 0 bases; bases outside gene matches: 4. CDR3 amino acids: CASSKAGASTDTQYF. DNA of the CDR3: TGTGCCAGCAGCAAAGCGGGGGCCAGCACAGATACGCAGTATTTT.

The chain joins TRBV6-1 to TRBJ1-1, with a possible D match to TRBD1 (5 bases). Trimming shortened V by 8 bases and J by 0 bases, and 16 bases separated the two germline ends. Germline lookup yields CDR1 MNHNS and CDR2 SASEGT. This CDR3 has 15 amino acids. This CDR3 is CASRTMGQMNTEAFF. The CDR3 DNA reads TGTGCCAGCCGGACGATGGGGCAGATGAACACTGAAGCTTTCTTT.

The genes are TRBV28 and TRBJ2-7; 8 bases are shared with TRBD2. CDR1 is MDHEN, CDR2 SYDVKM, per germline. This CDR3 spans 14 amino acids. J gave up 6 bases and V 3 bases, and 7 bases lay outside the gene matches. As DNA, the CDR3 is TGTGCCAGCAGTTTTACGGGAGGGTCGAGCGAGCAGTACTTC. This sequence encodes CASSFTGGSSEQYF.

This chain connects TRBV29-1 to TRBJ1-2, with unresolved D. This CDR3 is 11 amino acids long. V lost 0 bases and J 6 bases, leaving 5 bases between the germline ends. Germline CDR1 reads SQVTM; CDR2 reads ANQGSEA. The CDR3 protein is CSVEDQNGYTF. CDR3 sequence (DNA): TGCAGCGTTGAAGATCAGAATGGCTACACCTTC.

The chain recombines TRBV19 with TRBJ2-1; 11 nucleotides match TRBD2. J lost 3 bases, V lost 5 bases, and 6 bases had no gene match. CDR3 length equals 16 residues. CDR1 and CDR2 (germline): LNHDA, SQIVND (reference sequence). CDR3 sequence (DNA): TGTGCCAGTAGTGGTAGCGGGGGGGCAATCTACAATGAGCAGTTCTTC. It is translated as CASSGSGGAIYNEQFF.

The chain uses TRBV7-8 and TRBJ1-1; 8 bases match TRBD1. Germline values: CDR1 SGHVS, CDR2 FQNEAQ. The V and J ends lost 1 base and 4 bases, in that order; junction bases with no gene match: 8. This CDR3 is built from 16 residues. Written as DNA, the CDR3 is TGTGCCAGCAGCTTAGAAGGACAGGGTGTAGGCACTGAAGCTTTCTTT. Translation: CASSLEGQGVGTEAFF.

DNA for the CDR3: TGCGCCAGCGGAGAGGCCAGTTCTAACTATGGCTACACCTTC. Translated, it gives CASGEASSNYGYTF. V usage is TRBV5-1 and J usage is TRBJ1-2; D unresolved. The germline CDR1 and CDR2 sequences are SGHRS and YFSETQ. Trimming took off 7 bases at V and 0 bases at J, with 13 bases between the two ends. The CDR3 length is 14 residues.

CDR3 in DNA: TGTGCCAGCAGCCATTTAACGCGGGACAGGGGCACCGGGGAGCTGTTTTTT. Translating gives CASSHLTRDRGTGELFF. V is TRBV14 and J is TRBJ2-2, with TRBD1 identical over 10 bases. This CDR3 has 17 amino acids. Looked up from germline, CDR1 is SGHDN and CDR2 is FVKESK. With 3 bases clipped from V and 4 bases from J, the junction kept 8 bases outside the gene matches.